Listed here are 23 T cell receptor beta chains from one sample, sequenced in a study of cytomegalovirus exposure and HLA in healthy donors. Produced via immunoSEQ multiplex PCR; TCRdb's table is partial and in-frame only. The table has around 190,000 clones, approximately 81% seen once. Sample: PBMCs. The source is a man aged 18 to 30 in good health and CMV-seropositive.

This clone was seen once. This chain uses TRBV27 with TRBJ2-3; maybe TRBD1 (6 bases). This CDR3 has 13 residues. Per the germline V gene, CDR1 is MNHEY and CDR2 is SMNVEV (reference sequence). Trimming took 4 bases from V and 6 from J, leaving 11 bases between them. The CDR3 is CASSSGVEDTQYF. For the CDR3, the DNA is TGTGCCAGCAGTTCAGGGGTGGAGGATACGCAGTATTTT.

The V call is TRBV6-1, the J call TRBJ2-7; D uncertain. This CDR3 comprises 13 residues. V was shortened by 0 bases and J by 0 bases, with 3 bases between the two germline ends. Germline V gene data show CDR1 as MNHNS and CDR2 as SASEGT. As DNA, the CDR3 is TGTGCCAGCAGTGAAGCCCGCTCCTACGAGCAGTACTTC. Residues: CASSEARSYEQYF.

The rearrangement links TRBV16 to TRBJ1-4; D perhaps matches TRBD1 (6 bases). The germline V and J ends were trimmed by 4 bases and 0 bases, with 9 bases remaining between them. Germline CDR1 reads KGHSY; CDR2 reads FQNENV. CDR3 length: 15 residues. CDR3 amino acids: CASSPRTATNEKLFF. In DNA form, the CDR3 reads TGTGCCAGCAGCCCACGGACAGCAACTAATGAAAAACTGTTTTTT.

The rearrangement uses TRBV19 and TRBJ2-5; TRBD1 is a possible D gene (5 bases). This CDR3 has 12 residues. V was clipped by 9 bases and J by 3 bases, with 11 bases between them. In germline, CDR1 is LNHDA, CDR2 SQIVND (reference sequence). CDR3 DNA sequence: TGTGCCAGCTCGATCAGGGAAGAGACCCAGTACTTC. This gives the protein CASSIREETQYF.

In this sample, this clone turned up a few times. This chain connects TRBV28 to TRBJ2-7; D not certain. CDR1 is MDHEN, CDR2 SYDVKM, per germline. The CDR3 totals 12 residues. Between the trimmed V and J ends, which lost 4 bases and 4 bases, there was a span of 8 bases. The CDR3 loop is CASSSEPYEQYF. CDR3 nucleotides: TGTGCCAGCAGTTCCGAGCCTTACGAGCAGTACTTC.

This clone is a singleton in its sample. CDR3 in amino acids: CASRPGENGYTF. The CDR3 coding sequence is TGTGCCAGCAGGCCAGGGGAGAATGGCTACACCTTC. This sequence joins TRBV28 and TRBJ1-2, with D perhaps TRBD1 (6 bases). The length of the CDR3 is 12 residues. Looked up from germline, CDR1 is MDHEN and CDR2 is SYDVKM. Between the trimmed V and J ends, which lost 6 bases and 6 bases, there was a span of 11 bases.

The chain recombines TRBV21-1 with TRBJ2-5; the D call in the table, TRBD2, was not verified against the DNA. TRBV21-1 is a documented pseudogene. The CDR3 sequence is 16 residues long. The CDR3: CASSISSGRTQETQYF. The CDR3 DNA reads TGTGCCAGCAGCATTTCTAGCGGGAGGACCCAAGAGACCCAGTACTTC.

The genes are TRBV5-4 and TRBJ2-3; a weak D match, TRBD2 (5 bases). V lost 1 base and J 7 bases, leaving 13 bases between the germline ends. CDR3 size: 14 residues. CDR1 and CDR2 from the germline V gene are SGHNT and YYREEE (reference sequence). Here the CDR3 DNA reads TGTGCCAGCAGCTTGTCCTGGACTGAAAATACGCAGTATTTT. Translated, it gives CASSLSWTENTQYF.

V usage is TRBV28 and J usage is TRBJ2-7; no definite D call. From germline, CDR1 is MDHEN and CDR2 SYDVKM. V dropped 3 bases and J dropped 0 bases, with 9 bases sitting between them. This CDR3 has 14 amino acids. CDR3 sequence: CASSFPQPSYEQYF. In DNA, the CDR3 is TGTGCCAGCAGTTTTCCACAGCCCTCCTACGAGCAGTACTTC.

The rearrangement links TRBV5-6 to TRBJ2-5; perhaps TRBD2 as D (6 bases). The CDR3 contains 13 residues. Germline V gene lookup returns CDR1 SGHDT and CDR2 YYEEEE. Deletions cut 3 bases from V and 5 bases from J, with 11 bases between. The CDR3 region is CASSWGVWETQYF. The CDR3 bases are TGTGCCAGCAGCTGGGGGGTCTGGGAGACCCAGTACTTC.

This chain joins TRBV5-6 and TRBJ2-7, with TRBD1 matching 8 bases. This CDR3 has 14 residues. V lost 1 base, J lost 6 bases, and 6 bases stayed unmatched. Germline CDR1 reads SGHDT; CDR2 reads YYEEEE. In nucleotides, the CDR3 is TGTGCCAGCAGCTTGCAGGCAGGGGGCGGCGAGCAGTACTTC. Residues: CASSLQAGGGEQYF.

The V gene is TRBV28, the J gene TRBJ1-5, with D possibly being TRBD1 (5 bases). Per the germline V gene, CDR1 is MDHEN and CDR2 is SYDVKM. CDR3 length: 14 residues. With 6 bases removed from V and 6 bases from J, the gap between germline ends came to 15 bases. In DNA, the CDR3 is TGTGCCAGCAGGACATCCGGGGGACGTCAGCCCCAGCATTTT. Protein: CASRTSGGRQPQHF.

This clone was observed a single time. The chain has TRBV6-5 and TRBJ2-2, with D possibly matching TRBD2 (6 bases). Germline CDR1 and CDR2: MNHEY and SVGAGI. The CDR3 is made up of 12 amino acids. V was cut by 7 bases and J by 7 bases, with 10 bases left in between. The DNA for the CDR3 is TGTGCCAGCACAATCGGGGGCGGGGAGCTGTTTTTT. The encoded protein is CASTIGGGELFF.

The chain uses TRBV27 and TRBJ2-3; D possibly corresponds to TRBD1 (5 bases). The V gene's germline CDR1 is MNHEY and CDR2 SMNVEV (reference sequence). The CDR3 is 14 residues long. Trimming shortened V by 2 bases and J by 9 bases, and 15 bases separated the two germline ends. CDR3 residues: CASSLAQERNTQYF. The CDR3 coding sequence is TGTGCCAGCAGTTTAGCACAGGAGAGAAACACGCAGTATTTT.

Only a few counts were recorded for this clone. The chain joins TRBV5-4 to TRBJ2-7; 7 positions agree with TRBD1. With V trimmed by 0 bases and J by 0 bases, 3 bases remained unmatched. The CDR3 has 15 amino acids. From germline, CDR1 is SGHNT and CDR2 YYREEE (reference sequence). CDR3: CASSLGDRPSYEQYF. In DNA, the CDR3 is TGTGCCAGCAGCTTGGGGGACAGACCCTCCTACGAGCAGTACTTC.

The V and J genes are TRBV15 and TRBJ2-7; tentative D call: TRBD2 (7 bases). Germline V gives CDR1 LNHNV, CDR2 YYDKDF (reference sequence). The V end was cut by 0 bases, the J end by 2 bases, with 11 bases between. The CDR3 loop spans 15 amino acids. The CDR3 DNA follows: TGTGCCACCAGCAGAGAGGGGGGGGCCGCCTACGAGCAGTACTTC. It encodes CATSREGGAAYEQYF.

With respect to this clone: Other DNA sequences from this sample encode an identical CDR3 as well. This chain's CDR3 is CASSYIRTGGGYGYTF. The CDR3 region has the DNA TGTGCCAGCAGTTACATTAGGACAGGGGGCGGCTATGGCTACACCTTC. The chain recombines TRBV6-5 with TRBJ1-2; TRBD1 agrees at 11 bases. In germline, CDR1 is MNHEY, CDR2 SVGAGI. Trimming removed 2 bases from V and 4 bases from J; junction bases left unmatched: 6. There are 16 residues in the CDR3.

The chain uses TRBV27 and TRBJ1-2; 8 bases align to TRBD1. This CDR3 region has 14 residues. J was trimmed by 8 bases and V by 5 bases; bases with no gene match: 10. The germline CDR1 and CDR2 sequences are MNHEY and SMNVEV (reference sequence). This CDR3 is CASSPRQGAGGYTF. CDR3 in DNA: TGTGCCAGCAGTCCGCGGCAGGGGGCGGGGGGCTACACCTTC.

For the CDR3, the DNA is TGTGCCAGCAGCTTAGGACTAGCGGGAGTGATTGACAATGAGCAGTTCTTC. Residues: CASSLGLAGVIDNEQFF. The V call is TRBV7-8, the J call TRBJ2-1; 12 nucleotides line up with TRBD2. The CDR3 contains 17 residues. CDR1 SGHVS and CDR2 FQNEAQ come from the germline V gene. The V segment lost 1 base and the J segment 5 bases; nucleotides outside the gene matches: 6.

The chain uses TRBV6-5 and TRBJ1-1; D gene uncertain. This CDR3 is 14 amino acids long. The V gene lost 6 bases and the J gene lost 1 base, with 12 bases spanning the gap. The germline V gene encodes CDR1 MNHEY and CDR2 SVGAGI. The CDR3, as DNA: TGTGCCAGCAGGTTTTCGGTACGGAACACTGAAGCTTTCTTT. Its protein is CASRFSVRNTEAFF.

The CDR3 nucleotides read TGTGCCAGCAGCTTCGAAAAGGGGGACGGCTACACCTTC. It codes for CASSFEKGDGYTF. The rearrangement joins TRBV11-2 to TRBJ1-2; TRBD1 is a possible D gene (6 bases). Trimming cost V 3 bases and J 8 bases, with 13 bases left between them. This CDR3 is 13 amino acids long. The germline CDR1 and CDR2 sequences are SGHAT and FQNNGV. The full variable domain, its missing parts supplied by reference TRBV11-2 and TRBJ1-2, is EAGVAQSPRYKIIEKRQSVAFWCNPISGHATLYWYQQILGQGPKLLIQFQNNGVVDDSQLPKDRFSAERLKGVDSTLKIQPAKLEDSAVYLCASSFEKGDGYTFGSGTRLTVV.

The chain joins TRBV5-4 to TRBJ2-1, with 7 positions matching TRBD2. The CDR3 extends over 13 amino acids. The germline V gene has CDR1 SGHNT and CDR2 YYREEE (reference sequence). The V segment lost 3 bases and the J segment 10 bases; nucleotides outside the gene matches: 7. This chain's CDR3 is CASSWGGGTEQFF. The CDR3 DNA is TGTGCCAGCAGCTGGGGCGGGGGAACCGAGCAGTTCTTC.

This clone was observed once. CDR3 region: CASSPQAGVGTDTQYF. The CDR3 nucleotides read TGCGCCAGCAGCCCCCAAGCGGGGGTAGGGACAGATACGCAGTATTTT. This chain uses TRBV4-1 with TRBJ2-3, with TRBD2 matching over 8 bases. This CDR3 spans 16 amino acids. Germline CDR1 is MGHRA and CDR2 is YSYEKL. V was clipped by 4 bases and J by 3 bases; unmatched bases: 9.